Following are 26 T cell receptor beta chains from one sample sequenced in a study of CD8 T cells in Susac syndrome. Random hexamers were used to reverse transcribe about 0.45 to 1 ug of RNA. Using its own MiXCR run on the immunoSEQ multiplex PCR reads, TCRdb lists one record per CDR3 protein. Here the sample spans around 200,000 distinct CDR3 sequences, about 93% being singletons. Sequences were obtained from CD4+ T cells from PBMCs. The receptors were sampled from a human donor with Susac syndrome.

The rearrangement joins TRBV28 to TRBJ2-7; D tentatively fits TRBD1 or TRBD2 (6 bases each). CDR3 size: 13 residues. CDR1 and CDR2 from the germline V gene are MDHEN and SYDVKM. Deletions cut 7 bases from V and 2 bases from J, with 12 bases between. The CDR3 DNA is TGTGCCAGCACTAGGGGGGTCACCTACGAGCAGTACTTC. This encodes CASTRGVTYEQYF.

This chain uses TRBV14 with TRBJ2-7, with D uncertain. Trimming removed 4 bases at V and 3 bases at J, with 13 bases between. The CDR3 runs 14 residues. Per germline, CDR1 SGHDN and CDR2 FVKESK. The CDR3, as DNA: TGTGCCAGCAGCCGCAGTTACTCTGGCTACGAGCAGTACTTC. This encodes CASSRSYSGYEQYF.

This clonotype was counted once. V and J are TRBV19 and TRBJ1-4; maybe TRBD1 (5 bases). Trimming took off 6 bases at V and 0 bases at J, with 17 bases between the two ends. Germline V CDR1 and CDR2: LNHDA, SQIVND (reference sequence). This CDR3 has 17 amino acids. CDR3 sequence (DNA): TGTGCCAGTAGGGCGCCGGGACGGATCGCAACTAATGAAAAACTGTTTTTT. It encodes CASRAPGRIATNEKLFF.

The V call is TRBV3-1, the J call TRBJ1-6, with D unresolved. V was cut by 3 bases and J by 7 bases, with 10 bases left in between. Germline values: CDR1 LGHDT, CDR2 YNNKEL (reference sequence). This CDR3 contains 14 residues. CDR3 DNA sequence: TGTGCCAGCAGCCATGGTCAGGACAATTCACCCCTCCACTTT. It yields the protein CASSHGQDNSPLHF.

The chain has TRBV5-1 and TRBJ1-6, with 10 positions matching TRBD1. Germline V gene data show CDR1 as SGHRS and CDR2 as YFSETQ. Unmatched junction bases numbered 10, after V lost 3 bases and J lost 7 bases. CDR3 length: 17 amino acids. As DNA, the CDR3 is TGCGCCAGCAGCTCGCCTCCCGGGACAGGGGACAATTCACCCCTCCACTTT. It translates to CASSSPPGTGDNSPLHF.

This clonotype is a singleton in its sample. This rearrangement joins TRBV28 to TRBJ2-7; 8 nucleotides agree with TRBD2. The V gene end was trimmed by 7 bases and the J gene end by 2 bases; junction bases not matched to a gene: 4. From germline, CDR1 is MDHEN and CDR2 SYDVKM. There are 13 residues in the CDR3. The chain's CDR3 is CASTVAGPYEQYF. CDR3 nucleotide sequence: TGTGCCAGCACCGTAGCGGGACCCTACGAGCAGTACTTC.

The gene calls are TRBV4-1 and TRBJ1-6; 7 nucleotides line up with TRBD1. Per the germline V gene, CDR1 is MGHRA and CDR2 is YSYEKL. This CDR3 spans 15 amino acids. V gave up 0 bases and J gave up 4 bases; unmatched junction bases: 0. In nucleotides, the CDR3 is TGCGCCAGCAGCCAAGAACAGGGGTATAATTCACCCCTCCACTTT. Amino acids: CASSQEQGYNSPLHF.

The CDR3 here is CSATARGGRYNEQFF. DNA for the CDR3: TGCAGTGCTACCGCCAGGGGCGGAAGGTACAATGAGCAGTTCTTC. This chain uses TRBV20-1 with TRBJ2-1; perhaps TRBD1 as D (6 bases). Trimming removed 4 bases at V and 4 bases at J, with 17 bases between. CDR3 size: 15 residues. The germline gives CDR1 DFQATT, CDR2 SNEGSKA (reference sequence).

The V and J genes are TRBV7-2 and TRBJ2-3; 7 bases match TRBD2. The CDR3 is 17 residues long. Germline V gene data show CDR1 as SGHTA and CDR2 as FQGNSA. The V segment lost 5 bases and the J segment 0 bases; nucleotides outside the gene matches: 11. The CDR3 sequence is CASSPTSSGWSTDTQYF. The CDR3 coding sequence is TGTGCCAGCAGCCCCACCAGTAGCGGGTGGAGCACAGATACGCAGTATTTT.

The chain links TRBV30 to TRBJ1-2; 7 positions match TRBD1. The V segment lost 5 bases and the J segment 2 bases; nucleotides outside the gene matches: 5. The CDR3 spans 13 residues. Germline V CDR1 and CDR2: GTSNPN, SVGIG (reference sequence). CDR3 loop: CAWQNRGNYGYTF. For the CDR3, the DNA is TGTGCCTGGCAAAACAGGGGAAACTATGGCTACACCTTC.

This CDR3 is CATVTGSGTPNTGELFF. CDR3 DNA sequence: TGTGCCACCGTTACAGGGAGCGGTACCCCGAACACCGGGGAGCTGTTTTTT. V and J are TRBV24-1 and TRBJ2-2, with a weak D call TRBD1 (6 bases). Per the germline V gene, CDR1 is KGHDR and CDR2 is SFDVKD. V lost 9 bases, J lost 0 bases, and 19 bases lay in between. This CDR3 contains 17 residues.

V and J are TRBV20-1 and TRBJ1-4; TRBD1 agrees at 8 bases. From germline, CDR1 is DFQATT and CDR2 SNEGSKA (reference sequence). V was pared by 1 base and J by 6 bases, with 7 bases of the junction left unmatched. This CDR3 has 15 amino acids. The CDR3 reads CSARVPGTGHEKLFF. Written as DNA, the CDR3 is TGCAGTGCTAGAGTCCCCGGGACAGGACATGAAAAACTGTTTTTT.

The CDR3 reads CASSQVRGNPYEQYF. The CDR3 bases are TGTGCCAGCAGCCAAGTGAGGGGCAACCCCTACGAGCAGTACTTC. The genes are TRBV14 and TRBJ2-7; D is tentatively TRBD1 or TRBD2 (5 bases each). The CDR3 has 15 amino acids. V was pared by 1 base and J by 2 bases, with 12 bases between. CDR1 is SGHDN and CDR2 is FVKESK in the germline V gene. The full variable domain, its missing parts supplied by reference TRBV14 and TRBJ2-7, is EAGVTQFPSHSVIEKGQTVTLRCDPISGHDNLYWYRRVMGKEIKFLLHFVKESKQDESGMPNNRFLAERTGGTYSTLKVQPAELEDSGVYFCASSQVRGNPYEQYFGPGTRLTVT.

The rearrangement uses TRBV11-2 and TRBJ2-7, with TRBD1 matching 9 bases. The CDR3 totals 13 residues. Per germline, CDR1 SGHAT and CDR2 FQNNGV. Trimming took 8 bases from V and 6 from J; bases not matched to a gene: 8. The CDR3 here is CASGRTGDGEQYF. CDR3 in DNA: TGTGCCAGCGGGAGGACAGGGGATGGCGAGCAGTACTTC.

The CDR3 DNA reads TGTGCCAGCAGTTTCCATAGAGCCAACGTCCTGACTTTC. It yields the protein CASSFHRANVLTF. The chain is built from TRBV28 and TRBJ2-6; D is uncertain. Germline lookup yields CDR1 MDHEN and CDR2 SYDVKM. The length of the CDR3 is 13 residues. V lost 3 bases to trimming and J lost 7 bases, with 7 bases between them.

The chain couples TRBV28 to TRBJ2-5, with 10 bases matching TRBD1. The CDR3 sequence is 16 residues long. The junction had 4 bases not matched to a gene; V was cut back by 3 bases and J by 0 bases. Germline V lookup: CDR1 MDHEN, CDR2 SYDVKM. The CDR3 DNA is TGTGCCAGCAGTTTCTCGGGGACAGGGGACCAAGAGACCCAGTACTTC. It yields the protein CASSFSGTGDQETQYF.

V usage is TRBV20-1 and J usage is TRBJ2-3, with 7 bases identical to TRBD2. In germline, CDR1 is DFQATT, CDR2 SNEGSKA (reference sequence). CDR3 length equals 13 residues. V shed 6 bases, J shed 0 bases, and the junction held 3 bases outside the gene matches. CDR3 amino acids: CSAEAGSTDTQYF. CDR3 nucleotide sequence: TGCAGTGCCGAAGCGGGGAGCACAGATACGCAGTATTTT.

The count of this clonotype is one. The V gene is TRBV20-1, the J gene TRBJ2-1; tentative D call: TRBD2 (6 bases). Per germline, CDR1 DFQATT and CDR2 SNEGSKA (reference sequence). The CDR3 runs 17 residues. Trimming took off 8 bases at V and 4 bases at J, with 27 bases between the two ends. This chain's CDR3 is CSTNPPESAGSYNEQFF. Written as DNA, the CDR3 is TGCAGTACAAACCCCCCCGAATCAGCGGGTTCGTACAATGAGCAGTTCTTC.

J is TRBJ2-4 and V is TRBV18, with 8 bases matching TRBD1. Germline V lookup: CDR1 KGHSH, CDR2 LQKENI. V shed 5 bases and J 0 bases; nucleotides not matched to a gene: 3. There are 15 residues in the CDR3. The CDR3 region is CASSSDRAAKNIQYF. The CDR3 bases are TGTGCCAGCTCATCGGACAGGGCAGCCAAAAACATTCAGTACTTC.

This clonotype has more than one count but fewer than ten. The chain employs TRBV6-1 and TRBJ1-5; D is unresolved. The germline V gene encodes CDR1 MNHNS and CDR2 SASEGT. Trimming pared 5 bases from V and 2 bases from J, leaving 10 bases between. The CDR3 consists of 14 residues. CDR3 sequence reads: CASSPGGGNQPQHF. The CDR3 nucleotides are TGTGCCAGCAGTCCGGGAGGAGGCAATCAGCCCCAGCATTTT.

CDR3 nucleotides: TGTGCCAGCAGTTTAAGCGGGAGGACACCCAATGAGCAGTTCTTC. Translation: CASSLSGRTPNEQFF. The V and J genes are TRBV12-3 or TRBV12-4 and TRBJ2-1; TRBD2 agrees at 9 bases. J gave up 6 bases and V 2 bases, and 5 bases lay outside the gene matches. This CDR3 has 15 residues.

CDR3: CASSPRGAGTEAFF. As DNA, the CDR3 is TGTGCCAGCAGCCCCCGGGGGGCTGGGACTGAAGCTTTCTTT. The rearrangement uses TRBV3-1 and TRBJ1-1, with a possible D match to TRBD1 (6 bases). Trimming removed 4 bases at V and 5 bases at J, with 14 bases between. The CDR3 contains 14 residues. Germline V gene sequence: CDR1 LGHDT, CDR2 YNNKEL (reference sequence).

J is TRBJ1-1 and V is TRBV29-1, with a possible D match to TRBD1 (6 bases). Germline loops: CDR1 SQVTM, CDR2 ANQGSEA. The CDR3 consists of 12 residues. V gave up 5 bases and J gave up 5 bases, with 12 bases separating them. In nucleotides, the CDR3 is TGCAGCGTTTCGACAGGAGGAACTGAAGCTTTCTTT. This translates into CSVSTGGTEAFF.

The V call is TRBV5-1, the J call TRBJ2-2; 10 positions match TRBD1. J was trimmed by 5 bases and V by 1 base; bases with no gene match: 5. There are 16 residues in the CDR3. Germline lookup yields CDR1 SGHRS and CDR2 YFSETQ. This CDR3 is CASSLNGQGGTGELFF. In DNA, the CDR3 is TGCGCCAGCAGCTTGAACGGACAGGGGGGTACCGGGGAGCTGTTTTTT.

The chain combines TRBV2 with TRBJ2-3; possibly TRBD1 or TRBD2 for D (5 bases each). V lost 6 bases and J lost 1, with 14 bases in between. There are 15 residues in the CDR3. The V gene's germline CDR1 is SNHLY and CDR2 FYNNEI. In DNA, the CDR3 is TGTGCCAGCAGAAGAGGGGCTACGGGCACAGATACGCAGTATTTT. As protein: CASRRGATGTDTQYF.

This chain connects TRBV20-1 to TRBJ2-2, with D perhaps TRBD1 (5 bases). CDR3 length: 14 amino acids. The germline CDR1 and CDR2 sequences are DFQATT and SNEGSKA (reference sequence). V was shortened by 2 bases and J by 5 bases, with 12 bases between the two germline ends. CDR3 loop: CSARRAGNTGELFF. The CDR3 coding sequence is TGCAGTGCTAGAAGGGCAGGGAATACCGGGGAGCTGTTTTTT.